This TCR beta chain appears in the sequencing data of a study of cytomegalovirus exposure and HLA in healthy donors. Overall study: Early release data held around 80 million unique TCRs from HLA-typed donors.

V was cut by 0 bases and J by 4 bases, with 10 bases left in between. CDR1 and CDR2 from the germline V gene are MNHNS and SASEGT. This CDR3 spans 15 amino acids. The PCR used 60 Vbeta and 13 Jbeta primers. Sequencing used immunoSEQ multiplex PCR; TCRdb keeps in-frame clones, though not all of them. The repertoire holds 80,000 to 100,000 clones, with around 81% as singletons. Sequencing was performed on PBMCs. V and J are TRBV6-1 and TRBJ1-3; D ambiguous. This TCR derives from a man aged 40-55 years in good health and CMV-seropositive. This chain's CDR3 is CASSEAMQIGNTIYF. In DNA form, the CDR3 reads TGTGCCAGCAGTGAAGCAATGCAGATCGGAAACACCATATATTTT.